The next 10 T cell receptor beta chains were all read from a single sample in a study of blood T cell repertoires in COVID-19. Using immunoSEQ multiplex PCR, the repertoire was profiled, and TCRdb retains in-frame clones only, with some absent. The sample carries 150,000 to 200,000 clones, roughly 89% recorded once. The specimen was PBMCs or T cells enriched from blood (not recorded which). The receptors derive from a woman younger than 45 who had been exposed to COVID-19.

The CDR3 bases are TGTGCCAGCGCCGACCGAAGACTTGCTGAAGCTTTCTTT. Protein: CASADRRLAEAFF. The V call is TRBV19, the J call TRBJ1-1; D remains unclear. Between the trimmed V and J ends, which lost 9 bases and 6 bases, there was a span of 17 bases. Germline-derived CDR1 and CDR2 are LNHDA and SQIVND (reference sequence). This CDR3 is built from 13 residues.

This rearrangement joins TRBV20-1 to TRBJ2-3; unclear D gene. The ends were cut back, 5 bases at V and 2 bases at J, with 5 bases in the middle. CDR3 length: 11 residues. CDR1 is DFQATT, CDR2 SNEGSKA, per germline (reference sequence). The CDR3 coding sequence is TGCAGTGCTTCCTCCACAGATACGCAGTATTTT. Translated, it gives CSASSTDTQYF.

The CDR3 DNA is TGCGCCAGCAGACCAACCGACGCCTCGACAGGGTTGGACGAGCAGTACTTC. This sequence encodes CASRPTDASTGLDEQYF. This chain connects TRBV4-1 to TRBJ2-7, with TRBD1 matching 7 bases. The CDR3 spans 17 residues. V shed 6 bases and J 5 bases; nucleotides not matched to a gene: 19. The germline gives CDR1 MGHRA, CDR2 YSYEKL.

Here the CDR3 reads CAWSGVGQGHYEQYF. DNA for the CDR3: TGTGCCTGGAGCGGAGTGGGACAGGGTCACTACGAGCAGTACTTC. The V and J genes are TRBV30 and TRBJ2-7; TRBD1 aligns across 9 bases. J was trimmed by 3 bases and V by 3 bases; bases with no gene match: 9. Germline V gene lookup returns CDR1 GTSNPN and CDR2 SVGIG (reference sequence). CDR3 length equals 15 residues.

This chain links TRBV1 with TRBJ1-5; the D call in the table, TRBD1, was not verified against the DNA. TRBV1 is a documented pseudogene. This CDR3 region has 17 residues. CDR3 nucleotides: TGCACCAGCAGCCAAGAGGGGTCACCCCAGGGGAATCAGCCCCAGCATTTT. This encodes CTSSQEGSPQGNQPQHF.

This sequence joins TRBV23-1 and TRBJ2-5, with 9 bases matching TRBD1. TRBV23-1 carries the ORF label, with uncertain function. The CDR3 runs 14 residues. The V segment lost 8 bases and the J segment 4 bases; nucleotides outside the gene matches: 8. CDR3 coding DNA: TGCGCCAGCGGCGACCGGGGACAGGGAGAGACCCAGTACTTC. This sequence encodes CASGDRGQGETQYF.

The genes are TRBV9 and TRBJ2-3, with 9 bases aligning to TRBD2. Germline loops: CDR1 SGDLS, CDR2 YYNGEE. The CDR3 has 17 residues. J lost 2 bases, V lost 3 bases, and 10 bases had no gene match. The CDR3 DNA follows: TGTGCCAGCAGCGCCCTAGAGCGGGGGGAATTCACAGATACGCAGTATTTT. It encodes CASSALERGEFTDTQYF.

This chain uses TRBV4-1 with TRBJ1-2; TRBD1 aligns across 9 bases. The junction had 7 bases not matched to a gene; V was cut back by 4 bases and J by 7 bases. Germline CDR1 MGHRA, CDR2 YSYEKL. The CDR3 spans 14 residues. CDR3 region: CASSPTGGASGYTF. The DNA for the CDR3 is TGCGCCAGCAGCCCCACAGGGGGCGCTTCTGGCTACACCTTC.

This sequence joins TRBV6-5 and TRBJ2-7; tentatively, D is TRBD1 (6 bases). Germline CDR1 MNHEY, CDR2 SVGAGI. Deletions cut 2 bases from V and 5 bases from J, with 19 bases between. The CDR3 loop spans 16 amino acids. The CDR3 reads CASSYLYQGNLDEQYF. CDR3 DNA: TGTGCCAGCAGTTACCTATACCAGGGGAATCTCGACGAGCAGTACTTC.

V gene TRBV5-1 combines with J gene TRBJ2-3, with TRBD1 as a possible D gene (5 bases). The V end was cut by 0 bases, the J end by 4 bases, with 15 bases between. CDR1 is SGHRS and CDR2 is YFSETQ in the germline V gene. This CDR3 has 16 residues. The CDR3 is CASSLATPRGADTQYF. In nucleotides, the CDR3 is TGCGCCAGCAGCTTGGCCACCCCAAGGGGCGCAGATACGCAGTATTTT.